This entry lists 14 T cell receptor beta chains sequenced from one sample in a study of control samples from healthy donors and cancer patients. Clones were read by immunoSEQ multiplex PCR, and TCRdb kept only the in-frame ones, dropping some. The table records 200,000 or so clones, roughly 94% of them present only once. Source material: blood. These receptors came from a man between 45 and 60 years old in good health.

The V and J genes are TRBV20-1 and TRBJ2-3; possible D gene TRBD2, 6 bases. The CDR3 is 15 amino acids. V dropped 3 bases and J dropped 0 bases, with 13 bases sitting between them. The germline V gene has CDR1 DFQATT and CDR2 SNEGSKA (reference sequence). The DNA of the CDR3 is TGCAGTGCTAGTTTTGGGACTGGAAGCACAGATACGCAGTATTTT. It yields the protein CSASFGTGSTDTQYF.

This clone was seen once. The chain carries TRBV7-2 and TRBJ2-7; possible D gene TRBD1, 7 bases. This CDR3 region has 15 residues. Germline loops: CDR1 SGHTA, CDR2 FQGNSA. V was clipped by 2 bases and J by 1 base, with 12 bases between them. Written as DNA, the CDR3 is TGTGCCAGCAGCTTACCCGCGGGACAGTCCTACGAGCAGTACTTC. It yields the protein CASSLPAGQSYEQYF. Based on the CDR3 plus reference TRBV7-2 and TRBJ2-7, the full variable domain is GAGVSQSPSNKVTEKGKDVELRCDPISGHTALYWYRQSLGQGLEFLIYFQGNSAPDKSGLPSDRFSAERTGGSVSTLTIQRTQQEDSAVYLCASSLPAGQSYEQYFGPGTRLTVT.

This clone came up once. This sequence joins TRBV4-2 and TRBJ1-5, with 7 bases aligning to TRBD1. From germline, CDR1 is LGHNA and CDR2 YNFKEQ. This CDR3 comprises 14 residues. Trimming removed 5 bases from V and 11 bases from J; junction bases left unmatched: 12. The CDR3 spells CASSVGQDANTQHF. CDR3 DNA: TGTGCCAGCAGCGTCGGACAGGACGCGAATACCCAGCATTTT.

The genes are TRBV2 and TRBJ1-3; 9 bases are a match to TRBD1. The CDR3 loop spans 15 amino acids. J was trimmed by 1 base and V by 5 bases; bases with no gene match: 3. CDR1 and CDR2 (germline): SNHLY, FYNNEI. The CDR3 region is CASSWDRESGNTIYF. The DNA for the CDR3 is TGTGCCAGCAGTTGGGACAGGGAGTCTGGAAACACCATATATTTT.

The rearrangement joins TRBV7-9 to TRBJ2-1, with 7 bases that match TRBD1. Per the germline V gene, CDR1 is SEHNR and CDR2 is FQNEAQ (reference sequence). This CDR3 comprises 15 residues. The V segment lost 7 bases and the J segment 4 bases; nucleotides outside the gene matches: 10. Here the CDR3 reads CASNSGDRQYNEQFF. Here the CDR3 DNA reads TGTGCCAGCAACTCCGGGGACAGACAATACAATGAGCAGTTCTTC.

This rearrangement joins TRBV28 to TRBJ2-1, with a weak D call TRBD1 (6 bases). The CDR3 is made up of 15 amino acids. V lost 6 bases and J lost 5, with 17 bases in between. Germline lookup yields CDR1 MDHEN and CDR2 SYDVKM. In DNA, the CDR3 is TGTGCCAGCAGCACCGCCGGGACAAGGGACAATGAGCAGTTCTTC. It codes for CASSTAGTRDNEQFF.

The V call is TRBV13, the J call TRBJ1-1; D uncertain. Germline V gives CDR1 PRHDT, CDR2 FYEKMQ (reference sequence). V lost 1 base, J lost 2 bases, and 5 bases lay in between. This CDR3 comprises 13 residues. The CDR3 DNA reads as TGTGCCAGCAGCTTAGAAACTAACACTGAAGCTTTCTTT. The encoded protein is CASSLETNTEAFF.

The chain links TRBV18 to TRBJ1-4, with a weak D call TRBD1 (6 bases). Germline V gives CDR1 KGHSH, CDR2 LQKENI. CDR3 length: 16 residues. V shed 2 bases and J shed 6 bases, with 16 bases lying between them. DNA of the CDR3: TGTGCCAGCTCACCATATGGCGGGGCAGGGGATGAAAAACTGTTTTTT. Translating gives CASSPYGGAGDEKLFF.

This clone came up once. This rearrangement joins TRBV30 to TRBJ2-7, with 9 bases identical to TRBD1. This CDR3 is built from 15 residues. The germline V gene has CDR1 GTSNPN and CDR2 SVGIG (reference sequence). J gave up 3 bases and V 3 bases, and 9 bases lay outside the gene matches. CDR3 loop: CAWSPEDRGYYEQYF. Written as DNA, the CDR3 is TGTGCCTGGAGCCCGGAGGACAGGGGTTACTACGAGCAGTACTTC.

J is TRBJ2-2 and V is TRBV13, with D hard to call. The CDR3 covers 16 residues. CDR1 and CDR2 from the germline V gene are PRHDT and FYEKMQ (reference sequence). Trimming shortened V by 0 bases and J by 4 bases, and 12 bases separated the two germline ends. In DNA, the CDR3 is TGTGCCAGCAGCTTAGGATTGGGCTCGAGCACCGGGGAGCTGTTTTTT. Its translation: CASSLGLGSSTGELFF.

This sequence joins TRBV4-3 and TRBJ1-2; 8 positions match TRBD1. Germline CDR1 reads LGHNA; CDR2 reads YSLEER. V lost 1 base and J lost 4; bases outside the gene matches: 8. This CDR3 is 16 amino acids long. The CDR3 loop reads CASSQARTGLGYGYTF. For the CDR3, the DNA is TGCGCCAGCAGCCAAGCCCGGACAGGGCTTGGCTATGGCTACACCTTC.

The rearrangement links TRBV11-2 to TRBJ2-7; D remains ambiguous. Germline CDR1 is SGHAT and CDR2 is FQNNGV. Trimming removed 5 bases at V and 6 bases at J, with 11 bases between. The CDR3 is 12 residues long. Here the CDR3 reads CASSKGVFEQYF. CDR3 nucleotides: TGTGCCAGCAGCAAAGGAGTCTTCGAGCAGTACTTC.

V usage is TRBV9 and J usage is TRBJ1-4; 9 nucleotides match TRBD1. V shed 2 bases and J 0 bases; nucleotides not matched to a gene: 2. Per the germline V gene, CDR1 is SGDLS and CDR2 is YYNGEE. The CDR3 sequence is 16 residues long. In DNA, the CDR3 is TGTGCCAGCAGCGTTGGGGACAGGGCAACTAATGAAAAACTGTTTTTT. Protein product: CASSVGDRATNEKLFF.

This clone occurred once. The chain links TRBV5-1 to TRBJ2-3; 8 nucleotides align to TRBD2. This CDR3 spans 16 amino acids. The V gene's germline CDR1 is SGHRS and CDR2 YFSETQ. J lost 4 bases, V lost 0 bases, and 7 bases had no gene match. Here the CDR3 reads CASSLESGGGADTQYF. The CDR3 DNA reads TGCGCCAGCAGCTTGGAAAGCGGGGGTGGTGCAGATACGCAGTATTTT. Using reference TRBV5-1 and TRBJ2-3 for the parts outside the CDR3, the full variable domain is KAGVTQTPRYLIKTRGQQVTLSCSPISGHRSVSWYQQTPGQGLQFLFEYFSETQRNKGNFPGRFSGRQFSNSRSEMNVSTLELGDSALYLCASSLESGGGADTQYFGPGTRLTVL.